The next 10 T cell receptor beta chains were all read from a single sample in a study of OX40 agonist ivuxolimab in advanced cancers. The protocol was immunoSEQ multiplex PCR, while the TCRdb copy is restricted to in-frame clones and leaves out a portion. The table includes 40,000 to 60,000 clones, more than 80% detected once. The input for sequencing was CD4+ or CD8+ T cells sorted from blood, taken in a trial of the OX40 agonist ivuxolimab. Receptors originate from an adult with an advanced solid tumor such as melanoma, head and neck, liver or kidney cancer.

The rearrangement links TRBV2 to TRBJ1-4, with 7 bases lining up with TRBD1. The V gene end was trimmed by 6 bases and the J gene end by 7 bases; junction bases not matched to a gene: 8. Germline V CDR1 and CDR2: SNHLY, FYNNEI. This CDR3 comprises 14 residues. The CDR3 DNA sequence: TGTGCCAGCAGGCGTACAGGGGAGGGTGAAAAACTGTTTTTT. It specifies CASRRTGEGEKLFF. The full variable domain, with the rest looked up from reference TRBV2 and TRBJ1-4, is EPEVTQTPSHQVTQMGQEVILRCVPISNHLYFYWYRQILGQKVEFLVSFYNNEISEKSEIFDDQFSVERPDGSNFTLKIRSTKLEDSAMYFCASRRTGEGEKLFFGSGTQLSVL.

The rearrangement uses TRBV2 and TRBJ2-5; D is possibly TRBD2 (6 bases). V dropped 4 bases and J dropped 5 bases, with 11 bases sitting between them. The CDR3 covers 13 residues. CDR1 SNHLY and CDR2 FYNNEI come from the germline V gene. In DNA, the CDR3 is TGTGCCAGCAGTGTCCGGGAGTTGGAGACCCAGTACTTC. Protein product: CASSVRELETQYF.

The chain employs TRBV7-9 and TRBJ2-3; a weak D match, TRBD2 (5 bases). V was pared by 2 bases and J by 2 bases, with 11 bases between. The CDR3 loop spans 15 amino acids. The V gene's germline CDR1 is SEHNR and CDR2 FQNEAQ (reference sequence). DNA for the CDR3: TGTGCCAGCAGCTTAAGAGGACTCATCACAGATACGCAGTATTTT. As protein: CASSLRGLITDTQYF.

The chain links TRBV29-1 to TRBJ2-5; D remains ambiguous. The CDR3 totals 12 residues. The V gene lost 3 bases and the J gene lost 4 bases, with 9 bases spanning the gap. The germline V gene has CDR1 SQVTM and CDR2 ANQGSEA. The CDR3 DNA sequence: TGCAGCGTTGACAGGTCTAGAGAGACCCAGTACTTC. Residues: CSVDRSRETQYF.

Here the CDR3 reads CASSLGGNYEAFF. The CDR3 region has the DNA TGTGCCAGCAGCTTAGGAGGAAACTATGAAGCTTTCTTT. The chain has TRBV11-3 and TRBJ1-1; D not certain. Between the trimmed V and J ends, which lost 1 base and 7 bases, there was a span of 10 bases. CDR1 is SGHNT and CDR2 is YENEEA in the germline V gene. The CDR3 length is 13 residues.

This clone appeared once. The chain couples TRBV19 to TRBJ1-5; 9 bases fit TRBD1. The CDR3 has 16 residues. V lost 1 base, J lost 5 bases, and 6 bases stayed unmatched. Per germline, CDR1 LNHDA and CDR2 SQIVND (reference sequence). In DNA form, the CDR3 reads TGTGCCAGTAGTATAGGGTCGGGGACAGGGTATCAGCCCCAGCATTTT. Amino acid sequence: CASSIGSGTGYQPQHF.

The J gene is TRBJ1-5, the V gene TRBV30; D might be TRBD1 (5 bases). CDR3 length: 15 amino acids. V was pared by 2 bases and J by 5 bases, with 16 bases between. Germline V gene data show CDR1 as GTSNPN and CDR2 as SVGIG (reference sequence). This chain's CDR3 is CAWSRLKGIDQPQHF. CDR3 sequence (DNA): TGTGCCTGGAGTAGACTAAAGGGGATCGATCAGCCCCAGCATTTT.

The chain links TRBV7-9 to TRBJ2-3; D remains unclear. CDR3 size: 12 residues. The ends were cut back, 8 bases at V and 6 bases at J, with 12 bases in the middle. CDR1 and CDR2 from the germline V gene are SEHNR and FQNEAQ (reference sequence). In DNA, the CDR3 is TGTGCCAGCGGGGTAACTGGGGATACGCAGTATTTT. This sequence encodes CASGVTGDTQYF.

The chain is built from TRBV4-1 and TRBJ2-7; D call uncertain. Germline CDR1 reads MGHRA; CDR2 reads YSYEKL. The CDR3 is 16 amino acids. The germline V and J ends were trimmed by 4 bases and 2 bases, with 18 bases remaining between them. As DNA, the CDR3 is TGCGCCAGCAGCCCTCGCCCCCTGCGCGCTACCTACGAGCAGTACTTC. This translates into CASSPRPLRATYEQYF.

The V and J genes are TRBV30 and TRBJ1-6; tentatively, D is TRBD1 (5 bases). Germline V gene data show CDR1 as GTSNPN and CDR2 as SVGIG (reference sequence). With 0 bases removed from V and 0 bases from J, the gap between germline ends came to 12 bases. This CDR3 has 17 amino acids. The CDR3 nucleotides are TGTGCCTGGAGTGTACGGGGCAGGAGCTCCTATAATTCACCCCTCCACTTT. Translating it yields CAWSVRGRSSYNSPLHF.